A selection of T cell receptor beta chains follows, all from one sample in a study of blood T cell repertoires in COVID-19. The repertoire was sequenced with immunoSEQ multiplex PCR; TCRdb's copy has only in-frame clones and lacks some. In the table there are a few hundred thousand clones, roughly nine tenths of which are singletons. The sample comprised PBMCs or T cells enriched from blood (not recorded which). The receptors shown here come from a woman aged 30 to 39 who had recovered from COVID-19. CDR3s include the opening cysteine and the closing phenylalanine or tryptophan. A D gene is named only where the DNA matches it firmly. Part of the rows lack a size; the others show once, few, many or a class for expanded clones.

len: 14; d_gene: TRBD1; j_gene: TRBJ1-1; abundance: NA; v_gene: TRBV5-1; CDR3aa: CASSLSQGVTEAFF; CDR3nt: TGCGCCAGCAGCCTGTCCCAGGGGGTCACTGAAGCTTTCTTT
len: 14; d_gene: NA; j_gene: TRBJ2-7; abundance: NA; v_gene: TRBV5-4; CDR3aa: CASSLDPVSYEQYF; CDR3nt: TGTGCCAGCAGCTTGGATCCGGTCTCCTACGAGCAGTACTTC
len: 17; d_gene: NA; j_gene: TRBJ1-6; abundance: few; v_gene: TRBV30; CDR3aa: CAWSVSRGTGRPSPLHF; CDR3nt: TGTGCCTGGAGTGTATCCCGAGGCACAGGGAGACCTTCACCCCTCCACTTT
len: 15; d_gene: NA; j_gene: TRBJ1-2; abundance: NA; v_gene: TRBV7-9; CDR3aa: CASSPRGGVYYGYTF; CDR3nt: TGTGCCAGCAGCCCCCGTGGGGGGGTCTACTATGGCTACACCTTC
len: 15; d_gene: TRBD1; j_gene: TRBJ1-1; abundance: NA; v_gene: TRBV4-1; CDR3aa: CASSQDRGGVTEAFF; CDR3nt: TGCGCCAGCAGCCAAGATCGAGGGGGCGTCACTGAAGCTTTCTTT
len: 14; d_gene: NA; j_gene: TRBJ1-2; abundance: NA; v_gene: TRBV30; CDR3aa: CAWSGHAQLGGYTF; CDR3nt: TGTGCCTGGAGCGGGCATGCTCAACTAGGGGGCTACACCTTC
len: 15; d_gene: NA; j_gene: TRBJ1-3; abundance: NA; v_gene: TRBV7-2; CDR3aa: CASSPRGTSGNTIYF; CDR3nt: TGTGCCAGCAGCCCCAGGGGAACGTCGGGAAACACCATATATTTT
len: 12; d_gene: NA; j_gene: TRBJ1-1; abundance: NA; v_gene: TRBV6-5; CDR3aa: CASYRSFSEAFF; CDR3nt: TGTGCCAGCTATAGATCTTTTTCTGAAGCTTTCTTT
len: 15; d_gene: NA; j_gene: TRBJ1-6; abundance: NA; v_gene: TRBV5-5; CDR3aa: CASSLSGSYNSPLHF; CDR3nt: TGTGCCAGCAGCTTAAGCGGCTCCTATAATTCACCCCTCCACTTT
len: 14; d_gene: NA; j_gene: TRBJ2-1; abundance: NA; v_gene: TRBV19; CDR3aa: CASSIGPQGYEQFF; CDR3nt: TGTGCCAGTAGTATAGGGCCCCAGGGGTATGAGCAGTTCTTC
len: 14; d_gene: NA; j_gene: TRBJ2-2; abundance: NA; v_gene: TRBV7-3; CDR3aa: CASSQQGNTGELFF; CDR3nt: TGTGCCAGCAGCCAACAGGGGAACACCGGGGAGCTGTTTTTT
len: 15; d_gene: TRBD1; j_gene: TRBJ1-5; abundance: NA; v_gene: TRBV27; CDR3aa: CASSSLDRGKQPQHF; CDR3nt: TGTGCCAGCAGTTCCCTCGACAGGGGAAAACAGCCCCAGCATTTT
len: 14; d_gene: NA; j_gene: TRBJ2-7; abundance: once; v_gene: TRBV5-1; CDR3aa: CASSLGQGFYEQYF; CDR3nt: TGCGCCAGCAGCTTGGGGCAGGGGTTCTACGAGCAGTACTTC
len: 15; d_gene: TRBD1; j_gene: TRBJ2-5; abundance: NA; v_gene: TRBV11-3; CDR3aa: CASSRDRGGQETQYF; CDR3nt: TGTGCCAGCAGCCGGGACAGGGGGGGCCAAGAGACCCAGTACTTC
len: 18; d_gene: TRBD1; j_gene: TRBJ1-1; abundance: NA; v_gene: TRBV7-2; CDR3aa: CASSFWGRPGQMNTEAFF; CDR3nt: TGTGCCAGCAGCTTTTGGGGGCGTCCGGGACAGATGAACACTGAAGCTTTCTTT
len: 14; d_gene: TRBD1; j_gene: TRBJ1-1; abundance: NA; v_gene: TRBV3-1/TRBV3-2; CDR3aa: CASRPTGTGRETFF; CDR3nt: TGTGCCAGCAGGCCGACCGGGACAGGGAGAGAAACTTTCTTT
len: 17; d_gene: TRBD1; j_gene: TRBJ1-2; abundance: NA; v_gene: TRBV10-3; CDR3aa: CAIRDLPGGAVNYGYTF; CDR3nt: TGTGCCATCAGAGACCTACCAGGGGGCGCGGTTAACTATGGCTACACCTTC
len: 16; d_gene: TRBD2; j_gene: TRBJ2-3; abundance: NA; v_gene: TRBV6-6; CDR3aa: CASRPPSGGVTDTQYF; CDR3nt: TGTGCCAGCAGACCCCCTAGCGGGGGGGTCACAGATACGCAGTATTTT
len: 13; d_gene: NA; j_gene: TRBJ1-2; abundance: NA; v_gene: TRBV4-1; CDR3aa: CASSQDNGYGYTF; CDR3nt: TGCGCCAGCAGCCAAGATAACGGTTATGGCTACACCTTC
len: 14; d_gene: TRBD1; j_gene: TRBJ1-6; abundance: NA; v_gene: TRBV5-6; CDR3aa: CASSPTGVYSPLHF; CDR3nt: TGTGCCAGCAGTCCGACAGGGGTTTATTCACCCCTCCACTTT
len: 13; d_gene: NA; j_gene: TRBJ1-3; abundance: NA; v_gene: TRBV9; CDR3aa: CASSETVGNTIYF; CDR3nt: TGTGCCAGCAGCGAGACAGTGGGAAACACCATATATTTT
len: 15; d_gene: NA; j_gene: TRBJ2-6; abundance: NA; v_gene: TRBV19; CDR3aa: CASTDPRSGANVLTF; CDR3nt: TGTGCCAGTACCGATCCCAGGTCTGGGGCCAACGTCCTGACTTTC
len: 13; d_gene: NA; j_gene: TRBJ1-2; abundance: NA; v_gene: TRBV9; CDR3aa: CASSVGGHRGYTF; CDR3nt: TGTGCCAGCAGCGTAGGCGGCCACAGGGGCTACACCTTC
len: 14; d_gene: NA; j_gene: TRBJ1-1; abundance: once; v_gene: TRBV5-6; CDR3aa: CASCLTGHPTEAFF; CDR3nt: TGTGCCAGCTGTCTCACAGGGCATCCCACTGAAGCTTTCTTT
len: 13; d_gene: NA; j_gene: TRBJ2-7; abundance: NA; v_gene: TRBV7-4; CDR3aa: CASSLTGDYEQYF; CDR3nt: TGTGCCAGCAGCTTGACCGGGGACTACGAGCAGTACTTC
len: 15; d_gene: NA; j_gene: TRBJ2-3; abundance: NA; v_gene: TRBV4-2; CDR3aa: CASSPLRESTDTQYF; CDR3nt: TGTGCCAGCAGCCCCCTTAGAGAAAGCACAGATACGCAGTATTTT
len: 13; d_gene: NA; j_gene: TRBJ1-1; abundance: NA; v_gene: TRBV29-1; CDR3aa: CSVEAVMNTEAFF; CDR3nt: TGCAGCGTTGAAGCAGTTATGAACACTGAAGCTTTCTTT
len: 17; d_gene: NA; j_gene: TRBJ1-6; abundance: once; v_gene: TRBV19; CDR3aa: CASSIDPERGLGSPLHF; CDR3nt: TGTGCCAGTAGTATAGATCCGGAGCGGGGGTTAGGTTCACCCCTCCACTTT
len: 15; d_gene: TRBD1; j_gene: TRBJ1-2; abundance: few; v_gene: TRBV29-1; CDR3aa: CSVEDLGGRAGGYTF; CDR3nt: TGCAGCGTTGAAGATCTAGGGGGCAGGGCGGGTGGCTACACCTTC
len: 15; d_gene: NA; j_gene: TRBJ2-2; abundance: NA; v_gene: TRBV6-1; CDR3aa: CASSESETSAGELFF; CDR3nt: TGTGCCAGCAGTGAATCCGAGACATCGGCCGGGGAGCTGTTTTTT
len: 14; d_gene: NA; j_gene: TRBJ1-6; abundance: NA; v_gene: TRBV27; CDR3aa: CASSRPEGGSPLHF; CDR3nt: TGTGCCAGCAGTCGGCCCGAAGGAGGTTCACCCCTCCACTTT
len: 15; d_gene: NA; j_gene: TRBJ1-1; abundance: few; v_gene: TRBV11-2; CDR3aa: CASSPDYPENTEAFF; CDR3nt: TGTGCCAGCAGCCCAGACTATCCTGAGAACACTGAAGCTTTCTTT
len: 14; d_gene: TRBD1; j_gene: TRBJ1-2; abundance: NA; v_gene: TRBV12-5; CDR3aa: CASGRPGTGVGYTF; CDR3nt: TGTGCTAGTGGTCGTCCCGGGACAGGGGTCGGCTACACCTTC
len: 18; d_gene: TRBD1; j_gene: TRBJ2-2; abundance: NA; v_gene: TRBV6-6; CDR3aa: CASSPRTGGQGSTGELFF; CDR3nt: TGTGCCAGCAGTCCCCGGACGGGGGGACAGGGAAGCACCGGGGAGCTGTTTTTT
len: 15; d_gene: NA; j_gene: TRBJ2-2; abundance: NA; v_gene: TRBV6-4; CDR3aa: CASRQTASNTGELFF; CDR3nt: TGTGCCAGCAGGCAGACAGCTTCGAACACCGGGGAGCTGTTTTTT
len: 13; d_gene: NA; j_gene: TRBJ1-6; abundance: NA; v_gene: TRBV10-2; CDR3aa: CASSGSGETPLHF; CDR3nt: TGCGCCAGCAGTGGCTCAGGGGAAACACCCCTCCACTTT
len: 16; d_gene: NA; j_gene: TRBJ2-4; abundance: NA; v_gene: TRBV27; CDR3aa: CASSSPGKAGKNIQYF; CDR3nt: TGTGCCAGCAGTTCCCCCGGGAAGGCCGGCAAAAACATTCAGTACTTC
len: 13; d_gene: NA; j_gene: TRBJ2-1; abundance: NA; v_gene: TRBV9; CDR3aa: CASSPGILGEQFF; CDR3nt: TGTGCCAGCAGCCCCGGGATTTTGGGTGAGCAGTTCTTC
len: 15; d_gene: TRBD1; j_gene: TRBJ1-2; abundance: few; v_gene: TRBV9; CDR3aa: CASSDPGQGHYGYTF; CDR3nt: TGTGCCAGCAGCGATCCGGGACAGGGGCACTATGGCTACACCTTC
len: 16; d_gene: TRBD2; j_gene: TRBJ2-2; abundance: NA; v_gene: TRBV4-1; CDR3aa: CASSWTRRPNTGELFF; CDR3nt: TGCGCCAGCAGCTGGACTAGACGGCCGAACACCGGGGAGCTGTTTTTT
len: 13; d_gene: NA; j_gene: TRBJ1-2; abundance: NA; v_gene: TRBV10-1; CDR3aa: CASSEWGLYCYTF; CDR3nt: TGCGCCAGCAGTGAGTGGGGCCTCTATTGCTACACCTTC
len: 14; d_gene: NA; j_gene: TRBJ1-5; abundance: NA; v_gene: TRBV6-1; CDR3aa: CASSDHSSNQPQHF; CDR3nt: TGTGCCAGCAGTGACCACAGTAGCAATCAGCCCCAGCATTTT